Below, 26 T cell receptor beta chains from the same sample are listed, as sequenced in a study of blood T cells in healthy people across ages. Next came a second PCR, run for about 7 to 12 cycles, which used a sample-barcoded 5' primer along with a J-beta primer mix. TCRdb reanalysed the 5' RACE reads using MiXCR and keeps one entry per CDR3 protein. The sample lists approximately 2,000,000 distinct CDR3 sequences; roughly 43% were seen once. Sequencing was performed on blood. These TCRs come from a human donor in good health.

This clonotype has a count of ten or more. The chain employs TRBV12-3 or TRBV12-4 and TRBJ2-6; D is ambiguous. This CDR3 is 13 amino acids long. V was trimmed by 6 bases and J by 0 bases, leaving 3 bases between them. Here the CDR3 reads CASRYSGANVLTF. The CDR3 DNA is TGTGCCAGCAGATACTCTGGGGCCAACGTCCTGACTTTC.

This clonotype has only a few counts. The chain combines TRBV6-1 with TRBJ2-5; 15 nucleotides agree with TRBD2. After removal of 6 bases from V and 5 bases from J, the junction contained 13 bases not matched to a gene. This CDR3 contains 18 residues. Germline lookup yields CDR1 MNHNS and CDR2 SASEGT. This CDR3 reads CASSVIAGTSGGRETQYF. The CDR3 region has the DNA TGTGCCAGCAGCGTAATCGCCGGGACTAGCGGGGGGCGGGAGACCCAGTACTTC.

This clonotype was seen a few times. The CDR3: CASSDGHTDTQYF. The CDR3 DNA sequence: TGCGCCAGCAGCGACGGGCACACAGATACGCAGTATTTT. The chain uses TRBV5-1 and TRBJ2-3, with no clear D. This CDR3 has 13 amino acids. Trimming cost V 4 bases and J 2 bases, with 8 bases left between them. The germline V gene encodes CDR1 SGHRS and CDR2 YFSETQ.

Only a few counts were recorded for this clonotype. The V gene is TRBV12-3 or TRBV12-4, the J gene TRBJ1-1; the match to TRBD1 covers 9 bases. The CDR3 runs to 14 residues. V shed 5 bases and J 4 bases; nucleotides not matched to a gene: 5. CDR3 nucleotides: TGTGCCAGCAGTACGCTGACAGGGGGCACTGAAGCTTTCTTT. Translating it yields CASSTLTGGTEAFF.

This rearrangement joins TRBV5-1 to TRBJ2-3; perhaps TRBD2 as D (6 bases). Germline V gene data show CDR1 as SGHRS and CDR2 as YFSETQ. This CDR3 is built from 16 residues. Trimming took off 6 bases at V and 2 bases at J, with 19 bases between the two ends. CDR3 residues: CASTSSGGALTDTQYF. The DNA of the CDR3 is TGCGCCAGCACGTCGTCCGGCGGGGCTCTCACAGATACGCAGTATTTT.

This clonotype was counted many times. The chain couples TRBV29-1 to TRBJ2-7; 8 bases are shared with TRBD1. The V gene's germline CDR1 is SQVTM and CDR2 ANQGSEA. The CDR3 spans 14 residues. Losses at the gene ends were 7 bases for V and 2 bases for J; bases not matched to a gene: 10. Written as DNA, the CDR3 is TGCAGCGGCGCAGGGGGCCAAGGGCCCTACGAGCAGTACTTC. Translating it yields CSGAGGQGPYEQYF.

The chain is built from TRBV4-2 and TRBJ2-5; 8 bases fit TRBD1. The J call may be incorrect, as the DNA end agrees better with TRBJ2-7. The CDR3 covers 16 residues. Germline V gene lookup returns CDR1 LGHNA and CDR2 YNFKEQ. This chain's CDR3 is CASSQTLGQGLSEQYF. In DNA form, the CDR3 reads TGTGCCAGCAGCCAAACCCTTGGACAGGGTCTAAGCGAGCAGTACTTC.

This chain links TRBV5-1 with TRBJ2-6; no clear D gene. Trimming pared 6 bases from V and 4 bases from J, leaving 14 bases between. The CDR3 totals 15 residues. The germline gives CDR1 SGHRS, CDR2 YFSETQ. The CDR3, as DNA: TGCGCCAGCACCCTGGACCGCACGGGGGCCAACGTCCTGACTTTC. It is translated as CASTLDRTGANVLTF.

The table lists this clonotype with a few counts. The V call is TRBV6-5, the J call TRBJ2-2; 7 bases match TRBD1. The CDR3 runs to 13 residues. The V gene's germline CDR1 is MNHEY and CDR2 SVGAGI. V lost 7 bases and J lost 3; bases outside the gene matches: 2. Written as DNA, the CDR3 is TGTGCCAGCACCACAGGGGACACCGGGGAGCTGTTTTTT. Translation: CASTTGDTGELFF.

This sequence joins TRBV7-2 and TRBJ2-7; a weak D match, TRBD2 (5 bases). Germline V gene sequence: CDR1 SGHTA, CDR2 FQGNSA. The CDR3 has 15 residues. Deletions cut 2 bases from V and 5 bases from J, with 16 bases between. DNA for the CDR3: TGTGCCAGCAGCTTATCCTCGGCTAGCTGGGACGAGCAGTACTTC. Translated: CASSLSSASWDEQYF.

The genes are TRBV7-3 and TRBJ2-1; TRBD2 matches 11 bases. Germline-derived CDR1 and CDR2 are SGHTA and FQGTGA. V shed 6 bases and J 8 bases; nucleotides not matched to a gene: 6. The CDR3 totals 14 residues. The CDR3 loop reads CASRVAGGPHEQFF. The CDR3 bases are TGTGCCAGCAGAGTAGCGGGGGGGCCCCATGAGCAGTTCTTC. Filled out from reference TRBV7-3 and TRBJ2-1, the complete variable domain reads GAGVSQTPSNKVTEKGKYVELRCDPISGHTALYWYRQSLGQGPEFLIYFQGTGAADDSGLPNDRFFAVRPEGSVSTLKIQRTERGDSAVYLCASRVAGGPHEQFFGPGTRLTVL.

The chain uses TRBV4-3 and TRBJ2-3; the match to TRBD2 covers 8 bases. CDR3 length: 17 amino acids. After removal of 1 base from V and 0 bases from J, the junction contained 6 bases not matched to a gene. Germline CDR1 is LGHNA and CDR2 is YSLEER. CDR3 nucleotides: TGCGCCAGCAGCCAAGTAGCGGGGCAGGGGAGCACAGATACGCAGTATTTT. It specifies CASSQVAGQGSTDTQYF.

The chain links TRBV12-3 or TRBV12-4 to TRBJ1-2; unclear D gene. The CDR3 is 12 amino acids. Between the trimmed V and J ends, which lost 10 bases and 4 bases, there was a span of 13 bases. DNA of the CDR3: TGTGCCACCTCCGGACGTCTCTATGGCTACACCTTC. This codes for CATSGRLYGYTF.

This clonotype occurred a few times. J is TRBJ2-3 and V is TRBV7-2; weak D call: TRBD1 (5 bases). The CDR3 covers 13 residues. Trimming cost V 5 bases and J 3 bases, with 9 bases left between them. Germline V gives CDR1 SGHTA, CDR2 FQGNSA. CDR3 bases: TGTGCCAGCAGCACCCCAGGGACAGATACGCAGTATTTT. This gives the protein CASSTPGTDTQYF.

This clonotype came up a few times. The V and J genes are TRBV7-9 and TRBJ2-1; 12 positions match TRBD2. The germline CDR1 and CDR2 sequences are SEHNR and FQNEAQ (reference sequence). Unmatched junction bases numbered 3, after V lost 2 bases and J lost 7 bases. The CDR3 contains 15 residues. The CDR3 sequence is CASSLPSGGANEQFF. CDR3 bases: TGTGCCAGCAGCTTACCTAGCGGGGGGGCGAATGAGCAGTTCTTC.

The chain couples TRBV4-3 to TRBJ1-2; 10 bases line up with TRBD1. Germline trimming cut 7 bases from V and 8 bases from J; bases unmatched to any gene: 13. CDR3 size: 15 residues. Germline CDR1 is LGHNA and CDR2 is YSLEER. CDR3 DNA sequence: TGCGCCAGCACAGCACGACAGGGGGCCCCTAGGGGCTACACCTTC. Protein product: CASTARQGAPRGYTF.

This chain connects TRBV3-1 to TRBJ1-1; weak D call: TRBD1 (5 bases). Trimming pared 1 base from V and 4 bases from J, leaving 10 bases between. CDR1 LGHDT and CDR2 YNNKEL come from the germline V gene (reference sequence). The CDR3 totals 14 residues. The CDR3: CASSQAVGGTEAFF. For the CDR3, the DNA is TGTGCCAGCAGCCAAGCTGTGGGGGGCACTGAAGCTTTCTTT.

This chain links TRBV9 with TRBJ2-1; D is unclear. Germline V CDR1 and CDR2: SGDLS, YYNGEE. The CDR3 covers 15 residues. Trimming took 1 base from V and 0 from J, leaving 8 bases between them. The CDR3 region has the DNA TGTGCCAGCAGCGTAACCCATAGCTCCTACAATGAGCAGTTCTTC. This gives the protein CASSVTHSSYNEQFF.

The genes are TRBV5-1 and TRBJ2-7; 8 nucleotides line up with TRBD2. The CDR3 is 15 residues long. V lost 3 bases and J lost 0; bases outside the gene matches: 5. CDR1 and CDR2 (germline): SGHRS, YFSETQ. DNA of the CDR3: TGCGCCAGCAGCTGGACTAGCTCGAACTCCTACGAGCAGTACTTC. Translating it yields CASSWTSSNSYEQYF.

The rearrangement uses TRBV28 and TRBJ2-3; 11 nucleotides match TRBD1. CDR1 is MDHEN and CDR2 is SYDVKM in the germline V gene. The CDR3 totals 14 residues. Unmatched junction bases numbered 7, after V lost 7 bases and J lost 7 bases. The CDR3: CASTFGTGGYTQYF. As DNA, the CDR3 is TGTGCCAGCACCTTCGGGACAGGGGGGTATACGCAGTATTTT.

DNA for the CDR3: TGTGCCAGCAGCTTCGAGGGGGCGGGAGATGAGCAGTTCTTC. This codes for CASSFEGAGDEQFF. This chain connects TRBV11-1 to TRBJ2-1; D possibly matches TRBD1 or TRBD2 (7 bases each). This CDR3 has 14 amino acids. The V end was cut by 3 bases, the J end by 8 bases, with 14 bases between. The germline CDR1 and CDR2 sequences are SGHAT and FQDESV (reference sequence).

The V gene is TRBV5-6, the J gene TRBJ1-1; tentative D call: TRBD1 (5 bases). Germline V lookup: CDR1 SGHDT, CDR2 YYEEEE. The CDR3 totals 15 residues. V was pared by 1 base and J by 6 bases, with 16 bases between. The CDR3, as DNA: TGTGCCAGCAGCTTGACAACCGGGACTCTCCCTGAAGCTTTCTTT. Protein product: CASSLTTGTLPEAFF.

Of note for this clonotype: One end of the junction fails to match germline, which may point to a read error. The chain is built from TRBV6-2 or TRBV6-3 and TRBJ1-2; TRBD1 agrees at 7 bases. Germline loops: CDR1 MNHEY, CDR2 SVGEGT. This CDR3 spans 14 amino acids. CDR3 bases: TGTGCCAGCAGTGACTCGGGACAGATTTATGGCTACACCTTC. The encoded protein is CASSDSGQIYGYTF.

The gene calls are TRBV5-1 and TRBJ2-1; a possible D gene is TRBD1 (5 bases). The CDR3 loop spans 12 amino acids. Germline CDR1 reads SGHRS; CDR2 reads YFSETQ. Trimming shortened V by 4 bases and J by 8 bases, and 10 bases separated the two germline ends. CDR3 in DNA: TGCGCCAGCAGCGAGCAGGGTTATGAGCAGTTCTTC. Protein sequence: CASSEQGYEQFF.

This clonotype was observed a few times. CDR3 loop: CASSHEDYGYTF. As DNA, the CDR3 is TGCGCCAGCAGTCATGAGGACTATGGCTACACCTTC. The rearrangement links TRBV4-1 to TRBJ1-2, with D unresolved. Germline V gives CDR1 MGHRA, CDR2 YSYEKL. Trimming left V 6 bases short and J 3 bases short, with 8 bases between. This CDR3 is built from 12 residues.

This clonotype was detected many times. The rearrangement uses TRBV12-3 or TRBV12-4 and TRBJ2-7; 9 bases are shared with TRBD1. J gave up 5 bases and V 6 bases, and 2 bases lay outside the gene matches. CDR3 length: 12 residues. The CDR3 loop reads CASRDRGDEQYF. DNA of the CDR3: TGTGCCAGCAGGGACAGGGGAGACGAGCAGTACTTC.